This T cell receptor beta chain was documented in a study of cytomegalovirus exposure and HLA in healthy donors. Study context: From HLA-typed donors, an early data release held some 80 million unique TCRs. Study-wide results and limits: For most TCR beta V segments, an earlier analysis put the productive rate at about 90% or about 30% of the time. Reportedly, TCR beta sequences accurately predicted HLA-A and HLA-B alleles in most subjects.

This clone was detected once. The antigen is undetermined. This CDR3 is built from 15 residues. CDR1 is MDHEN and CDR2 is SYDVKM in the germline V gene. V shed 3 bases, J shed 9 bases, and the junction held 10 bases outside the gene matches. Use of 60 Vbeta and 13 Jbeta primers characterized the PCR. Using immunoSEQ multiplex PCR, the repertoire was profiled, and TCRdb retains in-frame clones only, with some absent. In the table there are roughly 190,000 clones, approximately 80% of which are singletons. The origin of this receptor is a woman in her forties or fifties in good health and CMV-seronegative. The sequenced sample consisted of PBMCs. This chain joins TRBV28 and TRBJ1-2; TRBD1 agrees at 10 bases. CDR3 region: CASSFLGQGGRSYTF. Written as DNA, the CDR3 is TGTGCCAGCAGTTTCCTCGGACAGGGGGGGAGAAGCTACACCTTC.